This is a list of T cell receptor beta chains from one sample in a study of cytomegalovirus exposure and HLA in healthy donors. Clones were read by immunoSEQ multiplex PCR, and TCRdb kept only the in-frame ones, dropping some. The sample shows 88,000 or so clones, around 60% of them seen only once. What was sequenced was PBMCs. These receptor sequences come from a male donor in good health and CMV-seropositive. Both conserved end residues are part of each CDR3. The order of the fields is D gene, clone size, V gene, J gene, CDR3 protein, CDR3 DNA. A D gene is named only where the DNA matches it firmly. For some rows the clone size is stated as once, few or many, or as a class when expanded; others skip it.

.	.	TRBV6-5	TRBJ1-1	CASSTWGGANTEAFF	TGTGCCAGCAGTACATGGGGGGGGGCGAACACTGAAGCTTTCTTT
.	.	TRBV18	TRBJ2-7	CASSLGGDGNYEQYF	TGTGCCAGCTCCCTAGGGGGGGATGGGAACTACGAGCAGTACTTC
.	.	TRBV27	TRBJ2-7	CASSSEAGTSYEQYF	TGTGCCAGCAGTTCTGAGGCGGGGACCTCCTACGAGCAGTACTTC
.	.	TRBV4-3	TRBJ2-7	CASSQDWRARLSSYEQYF	TGCGCCAGCAGCCAAGATTGGAGGGCCAGATTAAGCTCCTACGAGCAGTACTTC
.	.	TRBV7-9	TRBJ1-4	CASSLGGGPNEKLFF	TGTGCCAGCAGCTTAGGAGGAGGGCCGAATGAAAAACTGTTTTTT
TRBD1	few	TRBV11-2	TRBJ2-7	CASARQGASYEQYF	TGTGCCAGCGCAAGACAGGGGGCCTCCTACGAGCAGTACTTC
TRBD1	once	TRBV2	TRBJ1-1	CASSGGGWGTEAFF	TGTGCCAGCAGTGGAGGGGGCTGGGGCACTGAAGCTTTCTTT
.	few	TRBV4-3	TRBJ1-1	CASSQAAQGGTEAFF	TGCGCCAGCAGCCAGGCGGCCCAGGGAGGCACTGAAGCTTTCTTT
.	few	TRBV2	TRBJ1-1	CASNPGLSNTEAFF	TGTGCCAGCAACCCGGGACTGAGTAACACTGAAGCTTTCTTT
.	.	TRBV29-1	TRBJ2-1	CSYMGPHNEQFF	TGCAGCTATATGGGGCCCCACAATGAGCAGTTCTTC
.	.	TRBV19	TRBJ1-5	CASSRRSNQPQHF	TGTGCCAGTAGTCGTCGGAGCAATCAGCCCCAGCATTTT
TRBD2	few	TRBV28	TRBJ2-5	CASSFTKAGSQETQYF	TGTGCCAGCAGTTTTACCAAAGCGGGGAGCCAAGAGACCCAGTACTTC
.	.	TRBV7-6	TRBJ1-5	CASSSLDQPQHF	TGTGCCAGCAGCTCACTAGATCAGCCCCAGCATTTT
.	few	TRBV6-5	TRBJ2-2	CASRGQGNGELFF	TGTGCCAGCAGAGGGCAGGGAAACGGGGAGCTGTTTTTT
TRBD2	few	TRBV5-1	TRBJ2-3	CASSEKRGSTDTQYF	TGCGCCAGCAGTGAAAAGCGGGGGAGCACAGATACGCAGTATTTT
.	.	TRBV5-4	TRBJ2-2	CASSLGTRGFTGELFF	TGTGCCAGCAGCTTGGGGACAAGGGGATTCACCGGGGAGCTGTTTTTT
.	.	TRBV28	TRBJ1-4	CASSLVLGLLFF	TGTGCCAGCAGTTTAGTATTGGGGCTACTGTTTTTT
TRBD1	.	TRBV9	TRBJ1-2	CASSVGQGEGGYTF	TGTGCCAGCAGCGTGGGACAGGGGGAGGGTGGCTACACCTTC
TRBD2	few	TRBV4-2	TRBJ2-7	CASSQVGGGAGGPSSYEQYF	TGTGCCAGCAGCCAAGTCGGGGGGGGAGCGGGAGGGCCGAGCTCCTACGAGCAGTACTTC
.	.	TRBV5-4	TRBJ1-2	CASSFTEGGYTF	TGTGCCAGCAGCTTTACAGAGGGTGGCTACACCTTC
.	.	TRBV27	TRBJ1-5	CASSLGSGRSQPQHF	TGTGCCAGCAGTTTAGGTTCGGGTAGGTCACAGCCCCAGCATTTT
.	.	TRBV27	TRBJ1-1	CASSLIGVSTEAFF	TGTGCCAGCAGTTTAATAGGGGTAAGCACTGAAGCTTTCTTT
.	.	TRBV5-1	TRBJ1-4	CASSFTGTVVEKLFF	TGCGCCAGCAGCTTTACAGGGACGGTGGTAGAAAAACTGTTTTTT
.	.	TRBV30	TRBJ1-2	CAWSGAGGNYGYTF	TGTGCCTGGAGTGGGGCTGGGGGGAACTATGGCTACACCTTC
.	.	TRBV2	TRBJ2-5	CASSGYQETQYF	TGTGCCAGCTCGGGGTACCAAGAGACCCAGTACTTC
.	.	TRBV9	TRBJ2-1	CASSVESSPNEQFF	TGTGCCAGCAGCGTAGAGAGTAGCCCAAATGAGCAGTTCTTC
.	.	TRBV7-9	TRBJ2-1	CALVGGVGALGGNEQFF	TGTGCATTAGTGGGAGGGGTGGGAGCCTTAGGGGGGAATGAGCAGTTCTTC
.	.	TRBV9	TRBJ1-1	CASSSGFAGTEAFF	TGTGCCAGCAGCTCTGGGTTCGCGGGGACTGAAGCTTTCTTT
.	few	TRBV4-2	TRBJ2-1	CASSLSSGNEQFF	TGTGCCAGCAGCCTCTCCTCCGGCAATGAGCAGTTCTTC
TRBD1	once	TRBV19	TRBJ1-5	CASSIAGQGGNQPQHF	TGTGCCAGTAGTATAGCGGGACAGGGGGGCAATCAGCCCCAGCATTTT
TRBD2	medium-sized	TRBV4-2	TRBJ2-1	CASSPTRERGVNEQFF	TGTGCCAGCAGCCCCACCCGGGAGCGGGGGGTCAATGAGCAGTTCTTC
.	.	TRBV12-5	TRBJ1-1	CASGLELNTEAFF	TGTGCTAGTGGTTTAGAGTTAAACACTGAAGCTTTCTTT
TRBD1	.	TRBV25-1	TRBJ2-2	CASSVTGRTGELFF	TGTGCCAGCAGTGTGACAGGGCGAACCGGGGAGCTGTTTTTT
TRBD1	.	TRBV5-1	TRBJ1-3	CASSLHGTGELSGNTIYF	TGCGCCAGCAGCTTACACGGGACAGGGGAATTGAGTGGAAACACCATATATTTT
TRBD2	.	TRBV10-3	TRBJ2-7	CAISEYVGGEQYF	TGTGCCATCAGTGAGTACGTGGGGGGGGAGCAGTACTTC
.	few	TRBV7-2	TRBJ2-1	CASSLGGLRYNEQFF	TGTGCCAGCAGCTTAGGGGGACTGCGCTACAATGAGCAGTTCTTC
TRBD1	.	TRBV2	TRBJ2-3	CASSSQDRNTDTQYF	TGTGCCAGCAGTTCTCAGGACAGGAACACAGATACGCAGTATTTT
.	.	TRBV6-6	TRBJ2-2	CASSWGSTGELFF	TGTGCCAGCAGTTGGGGCTCGACCGGGGAGCTGTTTTTT
TRBD1	once	TRBV28	TRBJ2-5	CASSALDFGQVQETQYF	TGTGCCAGCAGTGCTCTAGACTTTGGACAGGTTCAGGAGACCCAGTACTTC
.	few	TRBV25-1	TRBJ2-2	CASKDIRELFF	TGTGCCAGCAAGGACATTCGTGAGCTGTTTTTT
TRBD2	.	TRBV6-5	TRBJ2-1	CASSSELSGGANEQFF	TGTGCCAGCAGTTCCGAACTTAGCGGGGGGGCCAATGAGCAGTTCTTC
.	.	TRBV7-3	TRBJ2-7	CASSSSPRNEQYF	TGTGCCAGCAGCTCAAGCCCCCGCAACGAGCAGTACTTC
TRBD2	few	TRBV6-5	TRBJ2-2	CASKATSGGAGELFF	TGTGCCAGCAAAGCAACTAGCGGGGGGGCCGGGGAGCTGTTTTTT
TRBD1	.	TRBV11-2	TRBJ2-7	CASRYRGQGFHEQYF	TGTGCCAGCAGGTACCGGGGACAGGGGTTTCACGAGCAGTACTTC
.	.	TRBV6-1	TRBJ1-4	CASSPAMGGREKLFF	TGTGCCAGCAGCCCGGCGATGGGGGGTCGTGAAAAACTGTTTTTT
.	once	TRBV5-1	TRBJ2-2	CASSLDSSTGELFF	TGCGCCAGCAGCTTGGACAGTTCCACCGGGGAGCTGTTTTTT
TRBD2	once	TRBV30	TRBJ2-5	CAWSPGLAAVRTQYF	TGTGCCTGGAGTCCGGGACTAGCGGCCGTCCGGACCCAGTACTTC
TRBD2	.	TRBV5-1	TRBJ2-3	CASSYSSGGNTDTQYF	TGCGCCAGCAGCTATTCTAGCGGGGGAAACACAGATACGCAGTATTTT
TRBD1	.	TRBV6-5	TRBJ1-1	CATDRAGGNTEAFF	TGTGCCACCGACAGGGCAGGAGGGAACACTGAAGCTTTCTTT
.	.	TRBV19	TRBJ1-1	CASIRGSDTEAFF	TGTGCCAGTATAAGGGGTTCGGACACTGAAGCTTTCTTT
TRBD1	.	TRBV7-8	TRBJ1-4	CASSSFGTGVEKLFF	TGTGCCAGCAGTTCATTTGGGACAGGAGTCGAAAAACTGTTTTTT
.	few	TRBV9	TRBJ2-3	CASSVGPSGTDTQYF	TGTGCCAGCAGCGTAGGGCCTAGCGGCACAGATACGCAGTATTTT
TRBD1	few	TRBV27	TRBJ2-3	CASSLSVPYRGPEDTQYF	TGTGCCAGCAGTTTATCGGTGCCTTACAGGGGTCCTGAGGATACGCAGTATTTT
.	.	TRBV2	TRBJ1-2	CASSPVSPDYGYTF	TGTGCCAGCAGTCCGGTATCCCCTGACTATGGCTACACCTTC